Listed here are 32 T cell receptor beta chains from one sample, sequenced in a study of tumor-infiltrating lymphocytes in primary liver carcinoma. A constant-region primer primed TCR beta cDNA synthesis from about 550 ng of total RNA. Three-round nested multiplex PCR performed with slightly modified ARM-PCR produced the TCR beta libraries. Use of TRBV1-TRBV30 forward primers with a C-beta reverse primer characterized the first two PCR rounds, which lasted about 9 cycles each. TCRdb reprocessed the multiplex PCR reads via MiXCR and lists one record per CDR3 protein. This table holds 330,000 or so distinct CDR3 sequences, 65% found once. Researchers drew blood RNA from unsorted whole blood and extracted germline DNA as well. The sequenced material came from peripheral blood. All receptors derive from a man aged 40-55 years with primary liver carcinoma and hepatitis B virus infection.

This clonotype was seen at least ten times. The rearrangement links TRBV5-1 to TRBJ1-5, with D hard to call. Between the trimmed V and J ends, which lost 4 bases and 1 base, there was a span of 12 bases. This CDR3 region has 15 residues. From germline, CDR1 is SGHRS and CDR2 YFSETQ. Here the CDR3 DNA reads TGCGCCAGCAGCCCTGCCGGTGGGAGCAATCAGCCCCAGCATTTT. Translation: CASSPAGGSNQPQHF.

In the case of this clonotype: Lacking the conserved final phenylalanine or tryptophan, this CDR3 likely reflects a read error. The rearrangement uses TRBV11-2 and TRBJ2-5; TRBD1 is a possible D gene (5 bases). The germline CDR1 and CDR2 sequences are SGHAT and FQNNGV. The CDR3 spans 16 residues. V lost 9 bases and J lost 4, with 24 bases in between. Here the CDR3 reads CASSPYGQGDLETQYL. The CDR3 DNA reads TGTGCCAGTAGCCCCTATGGGCAGGGCGACCTAGAGACCCAGTACTTA.

Note on this clonotype: A read error may produce the germline difference seen at one junction end. The V and J genes are TRBV11-2 and TRBJ2-5; TRBD2 matches at 10 bases. This CDR3 has 17 residues. Germline values: CDR1 SGHAT, CDR2 FQNNGV. CDR3 residues: CVSNLKREGFMGETQYF. CDR3 nucleotides: TGTGTCAGCAACTTAAAGCGGGAGGGCTTTATGGGGGAGACCCAGTACTTC.

In the case of this clonotype: Germline is not matched at one junction end, which may reflect a read error. The gene calls are TRBV5-4 and TRBJ2-7; no definite D call. The germline V gene encodes CDR1 SGHNT and CDR2 YYREEE (reference sequence). The CDR3 loop spans 12 amino acids. The CDR3 reads CAGSLPGYEQYF. In DNA form, the CDR3 reads TGTGCCGGCAGCTTGCCAGGCTACGAGCAGTACTTC.

Remarks on this clonotype: A single base separates this from a much larger clone, so it may be a read error. The genes are TRBV29-1 and TRBJ2-1; D gene uncertain. Germline-derived CDR1 and CDR2 are SQVTM and ANQGSEA. V lost 7 bases and J lost 2, with 6 bases in between. The CDR3 has 11 amino acids. The CDR3 sequence: CSAIPYNEQFF. CDR3 sequence (DNA): TGCAGCGCCATCCCCTACAATGAGCAGTTCTTC.

This clonotype showed up many times. The rearrangement uses TRBV10-3 and TRBJ2-3; D is undetermined. V lost 8 bases to trimming and J lost 4 bases, with 10 bases between them. Germline assignment: CDR1 ENHRY and CDR2 SYGVKD. The CDR3 runs 12 residues. The CDR3 spells CAIGATSDTQYF. The CDR3 nucleotides read TGTGCCATCGGAGCAACGTCAGATACGCAGTATTTT.

This clonotype showed up many times. This chain uses TRBV11-3 with TRBJ2-5; D gene ambiguous. The germline V gene encodes CDR1 SGHNT and CDR2 YENEEA. The CDR3 extends over 15 amino acids. V lost 1 base and J 1 base, leaving 10 bases between the germline ends. CDR3: CASSLGTDAQETQYF. DNA for the CDR3: TGTGCCAGCAGCTTAGGGACGGACGCCCAAGAGACCCAGTACTTC. The full variable domain, completed using reference TRBV11-3 and TRBJ2-5, is EAGVVQSPRYKIIEKKQPVAFWCNPISGHNTLYWYLQNLGQGPELLIRYENEEAVDDSQLPKDRFSAERLKGVDSTLKIQPAELGDSAVYLCASSLGTDAQETQYFGPGTRLLVL.

This clonotype was detected a few times. The gene calls are TRBV24-1 and TRBJ1-1, with 10 bases that match TRBD1. Germline CDR1 is KGHDR and CDR2 is SFDVKD. V trimming: 6 bases; J trimming: 3 bases; junction bases outside the gene matches: 15. The CDR3 extends over 18 amino acids. DNA of the CDR3: TGTGCCACCAGTAAAGCACCGGGACAGGGGTCCTCGGACACTGAAGCTTTCTTT. It yields the protein CATSKAPGQGSSDTEAFF.

Regarding this clonotype: Germline is not matched at one junction end, which may reflect a read error. The chain couples TRBV12-3 or TRBV12-4 to TRBJ1-5, with 7 bases matching TRBD1. The CDR3 has 13 amino acids. Here the CDR3 DNA reads TGTACCAGCAGCCAGGGGGGCAGTCAGCCCCAGCATTTT. This codes for CTSSQGGSQPQHF.

V and J are TRBV20-1 and TRBJ2-3; TRBD1 is a possible D gene (6 bases). CDR1 DFQATT and CDR2 SNEGSKA come from the germline V gene (reference sequence). The CDR3 consists of 14 residues. Trimming removed 6 bases at V and 1 base at J, with 14 bases between. In DNA, the CDR3 is TGCAGTGCCAACACAGGGAGAGGCACAGATACGCAGTATTTT. This translates into CSANTGRGTDTQYF.

This clonotype was counted between two and nine times. This chain joins TRBV5-5 and TRBJ2-3, with D possibly TRBD1 on 5 matching bases. This CDR3 has 16 residues. V was trimmed by 6 bases and J by 4 bases, leaving 21 bases between them. Per germline, CDR1 SGHKS and CDR2 YYEKEE (reference sequence). The CDR3 DNA is TGTGCCAGCACCCCCCACGGGCAGGGTAAAGCAGATACGCAGTATTTT. Protein product: CASTPHGQGKADTQYF.

Of note for this clonotype: Germline is not matched at one junction end, which may reflect a read error. The J gene is TRBJ2-3, the V gene TRBV6-5, with 8 bases aligning to TRBD1. This CDR3 region has 15 residues. CDR1 and CDR2 from the germline V gene are MNHEY and SVGAGI. The CDR3 spells CVSRTTGAGTDTQYF. The CDR3 DNA reads as TGCGTCAGCAGGACGACAGGGGCGGGCACAGATACGCAGTATTTT.

Note on this clonotype: This may arise from a read error, as a much more abundant clone is one base away. J is TRBJ2-1 and V is TRBV6-6; possible D gene TRBD2, 6 bases. Germline V gene lookup returns CDR1 MNHNY and CDR2 SVGAGI (reference sequence). The CDR3 spans 14 residues. CDR3: CATSYPDYLNEQFF. The CDR3 nucleotides read TGTGCCACCAGTTACCCGGACTACCTCAATGAGCAGTTCTTC.

As concerns this clonotype: No conserved phenylalanine or tryptophan ends this CDR3, so it is likely a read error. The gene calls are TRBV11-2 and TRBJ2-3; weak D call: TRBD2 (5 bases). CDR1 and CDR2 (germline): SGHAT, FQNNGV. V dropped 1 base and J dropped 10 bases, with 15 bases sitting between them. This CDR3 is built from 14 residues. CDR3 residues: CASSLASLDRSQYL. CDR3 bases: TGTGCCAGCAGCTTAGCCTCACTAGATCGATCGCAGTATCTT.

About this clonotype: A read error may produce the germline difference seen at one junction end. The chain employs TRBV28 and TRBJ2-7, with 12 bases aligning to TRBD2. Per the germline V gene, CDR1 is MDHEN and CDR2 is SYDVKM. This CDR3 spans 15 amino acids. The CDR3 DNA sequence: TGTACCAGCAGTTTACTTGGAGGACTAGCGGGATCCACTTACTTC. Translating gives CTSSLLGGLAGSTYF.

Worth noting for this clonotype: A much more abundant neighbour one base away suggests this may be a read error. The rearrangement uses TRBV6-5 and TRBJ1-6; maybe TRBD1 (6 bases). Trimming shortened V by 5 bases and J by 7 bases, and 12 bases separated the two germline ends. Germline-derived CDR1 and CDR2 are MNHEY and SVGAGI. This CDR3 spans 14 amino acids. The chain's CDR3 is CASSLGTLNSPLHF. CDR3 sequence (DNA): TGTGCCAGCAGTCTTGGGACATTAAATTCACCCCTCCACTTT.

The chain couples TRBV4-2 to TRBJ1-5, with 9 bases aligning to TRBD1. Germline values: CDR1 LGHNA, CDR2 YNFKEQ. The ends lost 0 bases at V and 8 bases at J; junction bases unmatched: 14. CDR3 length: 18 amino acids. This chain's CDR3 is CASSQEQDRGRVGKPQHF. As DNA, the CDR3 is TGTGCCAGCAGCCAAGAACAGGACAGGGGCAGGGTGGGTAAGCCCCAGCATTTT.

Turning to this clonotype: The junction departs from germline at one end; a sequencing error may be responsible. The chain joins TRBV11-2 to TRBJ2-7; tentatively, D is TRBD1 (5 bases). Germline V gives CDR1 SGHAT, CDR2 FQNNGV. This CDR3 has 15 amino acids. Here the CDR3 DNA reads TGTGCTAGCAGCTTAGATACGGACACTTCTCGTGAGCAGCACTTC. Translation gives CASSLDTDTSREQHF.

As to this clonotype: Possible read error: a much larger clone is one base away. The chain has TRBV6-2 or TRBV6-3 and TRBJ2-5, with TRBD2 identical over 8 bases. Looked up from germline, CDR1 is MNHEY and CDR2 is SVGEGT. The CDR3 sequence is 14 residues long. The trim removed 5 bases at V and 5 bases at J, leaving 7 bases unmatched. CDR3 DNA sequence: TGTGCCAGCAGTCCCCGGGGGGGCGTGGAGACCCAGTACTTC. Translation gives CASSPRGGVETQYF.

This clonotype has more than one count but fewer than ten. This clone may be a read error of a much larger clone one base away. This chain links TRBV4-2 with TRBJ2-7, with unresolved D. Trimming shortened V by 0 bases and J by 3 bases, and 9 bases separated the two germline ends. Per the germline V gene, CDR1 is LGHNA and CDR2 is YNFKEQ. This CDR3 comprises 14 residues. For the CDR3, the DNA is TGTGCCAGCAGCCAAGATTCTGTGAACTACGAGCAGTACTTC. Amino acids: CASSQDSVNYEQYF.

Worth noting for this clonotype: Being one base from a much bigger clone, this may be a read error. The chain carries TRBV6-5 and TRBJ1-1; 8 bases are shared with TRBD1. Germline CDR1 is MNHEY and CDR2 is SVGAGI. The CDR3 is 15 residues long. The V and J ends lost 7 bases and 7 bases, in that order; junction bases with no gene match: 14. This CDR3 reads CASMGFAGGNIEAFF. CDR3 coding DNA: TGTGCCAGCATGGGATTTGCAGGGGGCAATATTGAAGCTTTCTTT.

As regards this clonotype: A much larger clonotype is one base distant, so this may be a read error. The chain uses TRBV11-2 and TRBJ2-7; the D is unclear. The CDR3 totals 14 residues. CDR1 and CDR2 from the germline V gene are SGHAT and FQNNGV. The CDR3 DNA follows: TGTGGCAGCAGTTACAGCACAAATTCCTACGAGCAGTACTTC. Translation: CGSSYSTNSYEQYF. Supplemented by reference TRBV11-2 and TRBJ2-7, the full variable domain reads EAGVAQSPRYKIIEKRQSVAFWCNPISGHATLYWYQQILGQGPKLLIQFQNNGVVDDSQLPKDRFSAERLKGVDSTLKIQPAKLEDSAVYLCGSSYSTNSYEQYFGPGTRLTVT.

With respect to this clonotype: A much larger clone is a single base away; this may be a read error. The DNA for the CDR3 is TGCGCCAGCAGCCAAGAAGGGGTGGGGGAATCACCCCTCCGCTTT. Encoded protein: CASSQEGVGESPLRF. The chain uses TRBV4-3 and TRBJ1-6; possible D gene TRBD1, 5 bases. The CDR3 has 15 amino acids. Germline CDR1 is LGHNA and CDR2 is YSLEER.

The table lists this clonotype with many counts. This sequence joins TRBV6-2 or TRBV6-3 and TRBJ2-3, with 9 bases lining up with TRBD1. This CDR3 has 16 residues. Germline V lookup: CDR1 MNHEY, CDR2 SVGEGT. Trimming removed 6 bases from V and 5 bases from J; junction bases left unmatched: 12. CDR3 region: CASSTMDRGVGDTQYF. The CDR3 DNA follows: TGTGCCAGCAGCACTATGGACAGGGGTGTAGGAGATACGCAGTATTTT.

There are many counts of this clonotype. The CDR3 loop is CASSYNRAYFYEQYF. For the CDR3, the DNA is TGTGCCAGCAGTTATAATAGGGCATACTTCTACGAGCAGTACTTC. The chain combines TRBV6-6 with TRBJ2-7; D not certain. Trimming removed 3 bases from V and 3 bases from J, with 15 bases in between. Germline V gene sequence: CDR1 MNHNY, CDR2 SVGAGI (reference sequence). The CDR3 contains 15 residues.

In the case of this clonotype: The germline gene is not matched at one end of the junction; a read error may be the cause. The gene calls are TRBV11-2 and TRBJ2-3; the match to TRBD2 covers 8 bases. The germline V gene has CDR1 SGHAT and CDR2 FQNNGV. The CDR3 extends over 15 amino acids. CDR3 sequence reads: CASSPLAVGYHEQYF. CDR3 sequence (DNA): TGTGCTAGCAGCCCACTAGCGGTAGGTTACCATGAGCAGTATTTT.

This clonotype was observed once. This could be a read error, since a much larger clone is one nucleotide away. This chain links TRBV10-3 with TRBJ2-7; 12 nucleotides agree with TRBD2. This CDR3 comprises 15 residues. Germline CDR1 ENHRY, CDR2 SYGVKD. For the CDR3, the DNA is TGTCCCATCAGAGGGACTAGCGGGCAACTTTACGAGCAGTACTTC. It codes for CPIRGTSGQLYEQYF.

Concerning this clonotype: No conserved phenylalanine or tryptophan ends this CDR3, so it is likely a read error. The chain joins TRBV5-1 to TRBJ2-1, with D perhaps TRBD1 (6 bases). The CDR3 is 13 amino acids. Germline V CDR1 and CDR2: SGHRS, YFSETQ. V gave up 4 bases and J gave up 8 bases, with 13 bases separating them. In DNA form, the CDR3 reads TGCGCCAGCAGCCCTACAGGGTTCGATGAGCAGTTCCTC. As protein: CASSPTGFDEQFL.

J is TRBJ1-1 and V is TRBV5-1; TRBD1 is a possible D gene (5 bases). Per germline, CDR1 SGHRS and CDR2 YFSETQ. Trimming left V 2 bases short and J 1 base short, with 15 bases between. This CDR3 is built from 16 residues. The CDR3 is CASSLWSGFANTEAFF. The CDR3, as DNA: TGCGCCAGCAGCTTATGGTCAGGGTTTGCGAACACTGAAGCTTTCTTT.

This clonotype was counted many times. This chain links TRBV6-2 or TRBV6-3 with TRBJ2-7; 8 nucleotides match TRBD2. V lost 3 bases and J lost 0; bases outside the gene matches: 1. The CDR3 extends over 14 amino acids. Germline V CDR1 and CDR2: MNHEY, SVGEGT. CDR3 bases: TGTGCCAGCAGTTATACTAGCGGCTCCTACGAGCAGTACTTC. Protein sequence: CASSYTSGSYEQYF.

As regards this clonotype: This may arise from a read error, as a much more abundant clone is one base away. The V and J genes are TRBV10-3 and TRBJ2-1; 10 bases align to TRBD2. Germline V gives CDR1 ENHRY, CDR2 SYGVKD. With V trimmed by 3 bases and J by 0 bases, 5 bases remained unmatched. CDR3 size: 17 residues. CDR3 DNA: TGTGCCATCAGTGACGGGACTAGCGTGAGCTCCTACAATGAGCAGTTCTTC. This codes for CAISDGTSVSSYNEQFF.

This clonotype was seen at least ten times. The genes are TRBV6-5 and TRBJ1-2, with a tentative D call TRBD1 (5 bases). There are 13 residues in the CDR3. Per germline, CDR1 MNHEY and CDR2 SVGAGI. Trimming removed 8 bases from V and 8 bases from J, with 18 bases in between. The CDR3 spells CASYPRKGIGYTF. CDR3 bases: TGTGCCAGCTACCCTAGGAAGGGGATAGGCTACACCTTC.